The rows below give T cell receptor beta chains drawn from one sample of a study of cytomegalovirus exposure and HLA in healthy donors. Clones were read by immunoSEQ multiplex PCR, and TCRdb kept only the in-frame ones, dropping some. The sample holds some 170,000 clones, approximately 80% seen once. Sequences were obtained from PBMCs. The receptors come from a woman in her 30s in good health and CMV-seropositive. Both conserved end residues are part of each CDR3. Fields, in order: CDR3 length, clone size, V gene, J gene, D gene, CDR3 protein, CDR3 DNA. A D gene is named only where the DNA matches it firmly. A row's size may be missing; if present it is once, few, many or a size class.

>18|.|TRBV10-1|TRBJ1-5|TRBD1
CASIRQDRAGRRNQPQHF
TGCGCCAGCATTCGACAGGACAGGGCGGGTCGTCGCAATCAGCCCCAGCATTTT
>15|once|TRBV10-2|TRBJ2-1|.
CASRNSQGRENEQFF
TGCGCCAGCAGGAATAGTCAGGGCCGCGAGAATGAGCAGTTCTTC
>14|.|TRBV27|TRBJ2-2|TRBD1
CASSWGQGTGELFF
TGTGCCAGCAGTTGGGGACAGGGAACCGGGGAGCTGTTTTTT
>13|.|TRBV29-1|TRBJ1-1|.
CSGKTRVETEAFF
TGCAGCGGTAAGACGAGGGTTGAGACTGAAGCTTTCTTT
>13|.|TRBV5-6|TRBJ1-1|.
CASSNRNNPEAFF
TGTGCCAGCAGCAACAGAAATAATCCTGAAGCTTTCTTT
>16|few|TRBV4-3|TRBJ1-2|TRBD1
CASSQDPGQGSDGYTF
TGCGCCAGCAGCCAAGATCCTGGACAGGGCTCCGATGGCTACACCTTC
>15|.|TRBV29-1|TRBJ2-3|.
CSVEGLPGSPDTQYF
TGCAGCGTCGAAGGACTCCCTGGGAGCCCAGATACGCAGTATTTT
>15|few|TRBV7-2|TRBJ2-2|TRBD2
CASRRGLAGVRELFF
TGTGCCAGCAGACGAGGACTAGCGGGGGTCCGGGAGCTGTTTTTT
>14|once|TRBV2|TRBJ1-3|.
CASSTERAGNTIYF
TGTGCCAGCAGTACAGAACGAGCTGGAAACACCATATATTTT
>15|.|TRBV6-5|TRBJ1-1|.
CASSSLRVMNTEAFF
TGTGCCAGCAGTTCTCTCAGGGTGATGAACACTGAAGCTTTCTTT
>17|.|TRBV27|TRBJ2-7|.
CASSFDHPRHGTGEQYF
TGTGCCAGCAGTTTCGACCACCCTAGACACGGTACAGGCGAGCAGTACTTC
>13|.|TRBV5-4|TRBJ1-1|TRBD1
CASSFQGATEAFF
TGTGCCAGCAGCTTCCAGGGGGCGACTGAAGCTTTCTTT
>17|.|TRBV5-1|TRBJ1-1|TRBD1
CASSLEGARGLGTEAFF
TGCGCCAGCAGCTTGGAGGGGGCCAGGGGGCTCGGCACTGAAGCTTTCTTT
>16|once|TRBV18|TRBJ2-2|TRBD2
CASSPFGTSGTGELFF
TGTGCCAGCTCACCGTTTGGGACTAGCGGAACCGGGGAGCTGTTTTTT
>12|.|TRBV30|TRBJ2-1|.
CAWVANYNEQFF
TGTGCCTGGGTGGCCAACTACAATGAGCAGTTCTTC
>17|.|TRBV6-4|TRBJ1-2|TRBD1
CASSDWDRGPRSDGYTF
TGTGCCAGCAGTGACTGGGACAGGGGCCCCCGGTCGGATGGCTACACCTTC
>15|few|TRBV6-6|TRBJ2-2|TRBD1
CASSYLQGALGELFF
TGTGCCAGCAGTTACTTGCAGGGGGCCCTCGGGGAGCTGTTTTTT
>18|.|TRBV7-2|TRBJ2-2|TRBD1
CASSFPEASGQDTGELFF
TGTGCCAGCAGCTTTCCCGAGGCGTCCGGACAGGACACCGGGGAGCTGTTTTTT
>13|.|TRBV7-6|TRBJ2-1|.
CASSWSRGKEQFF
TGTGCCAGCAGCTGGTCCAGGGGAAAGGAGCAGTTCTTC
>16|.|TRBV30|TRBJ1-1|.
CACKPLEGSGNTEAFF
TGTGCCTGTAAACCATTGGAGGGTTCAGGGAACACTGAAGCTTTCTTT
>12|few|TRBV11-2|TRBJ2-7|.
CASSSQSGEQYF
TGTGCCAGCAGCTCCCAGAGCGGCGAGCAGTACTTC
>15|.|TRBV9|TRBJ1-6|.
CASSAAWTTNSPLHF
TGTGCCAGCAGCGCAGCTTGGACAACTAATTCACCCCTCCACTTT
>15|.|TRBV21-1|TRBJ1-5|.
CASSKVAGGNQPQHF
.
>15|.|TRBV6-6|TRBJ1-2|TRBD1
CASSSYGTGGRGYTF
TGTGCCAGCAGTTCTTATGGGACAGGGGGCCGGGGCTACACCTTC
>12|.|TRBV5-1|TRBJ2-2|.
CASSQGPGELFF
TGCGCCAGCAGCCAGGGCCCCGGGGAGCTGTTTTTT
>15|.|TRBV27|TRBJ1-4|.
CASSLQRGGGGKLFF
TGTGCCAGCAGTTTACAAAGAGGGGGGGGAGGAAAACTGTTTTTT
>16|.|TRBV19|TRBJ1-5|TRBD1
CASSRVATGVNQPQHF
TGTGCCAGTAGTAGGGTCGCGACAGGGGTCAATCAGCCCCAGCATTTT
>16|.|TRBV7-9|TRBJ1-5|TRBD1
CASSWGARGSNQPQHF
TGTGCCAGCAGCTGGGGTGCCAGGGGGAGCAATCAGCCCCAGCATTTT
>13|once|TRBV11-2|TRBJ2-7|TRBD1
CASLPGQGAKQYF
TGTGCCAGCCTCCCGGGACAGGGGGCGAAACAGTACTTC
>15|.|TRBV6-1|TRBJ1-2|TRBD1
CASSEARQGLYGYTF
TGTGCCAGCAGTGAAGCTAGACAGGGGTTATATGGCTACACCTTC
>14|.|TRBV6-5|TRBJ2-1|TRBD2
CASSVGLGPNEQFF
TGTGCCAGCAGCGTGGGACTAGGACCCAATGAGCAGTTCTTC
>14|.|TRBV30|TRBJ2-5|.
CAWSSGGSQETQYF
TGTGCCTGGAGTTCCGGGGGTTCACAAGAGACCCAGTACTTC
>13|.|TRBV5-1|TRBJ1-1|.
CASAIQGGTEAFF
TGCGCCAGCGCTATTCAAGGAGGCACTGAAGCTTTCTTT
>13|once|TRBV9|TRBJ1-2|.
CASSISVHYGYTF
TGTGCCAGCAGCATATCGGTTCACTATGGCTACACCTTC
>14|.|TRBV27|TRBJ2-1|.
CASSLGLAINEQFF
TGTGCCAGCAGTTTGGGCCTAGCGATCAATGAGCAGTTCTTC
>14|.|TRBV6-6|TRBJ1-5|.
CASSYRVKGQPQHF
TGTGCCAGCAGTTACCGCGTTAAGGGGCAGCCCCAGCATTTT
>14|.|TRBV4-3|TRBJ2-5|.
CASSHRTAGETQYF
TGCGCCAGCAGCCATCGGACGGCAGGGGAGACCCAGTACTTC
>15|.|TRBV7-9|TRBJ2-2|TRBD1
CASSYAPGGTGELFF
TGTGCCAGCAGCTACGCCCCAGGGGGCACCGGGGAGCTGTTTTTT
>15|few|TRBV6-6|TRBJ1-5|.
CASSPRDRRLQPQHF
TGTGCCAGCAGTCCTCGAGACAGGAGGTTACAGCCCCAGCATTTT
>13|.|TRBV6-5|TRBJ1-2|.
CASSYIQGYGYTF
TGTGCCAGCAGTTATATACAGGGCTATGGCTACACCTTC
>17|.|TRBV27|TRBJ1-2|TRBD1
CASSRTGGRLLNYGYTF
TGTGCCAGCAGCCGCACAGGGGGTCGTCTTCTAAACTATGGCTACACCTTC
>15|.|TRBV6-5|TRBJ2-7|TRBD1
CASSRRDRGPYEQYF
TGTGCCAGCAGCCGTCGGGACAGGGGTCCTTACGAGCAGTACTTC
>12|.|TRBV11-2|TRBJ1-1|.
CASSPLHREAFF
TGTGCCAGCAGCCCACTGCACCGAGAAGCTTTCTTT
>17|.|TRBV4-3|TRBJ2-7|TRBD2
CASSQERGSVFNYEQYF
TGCGCCAGCAGCCAAGAACGCGGGAGCGTATTTAACTACGAGCAGTACTTC
>14|.|TRBV2|TRBJ1-2|TRBD1
CARTGDRSNYGYTF
TGTGCCAGGACGGGGGACAGAAGCAACTATGGCTACACCTTC
>14|few|TRBV7-2|TRBJ2-1|.
CASSLGLSLNEQFF
TGTGCCAGCAGCTTAGGCCTCAGTTTGAATGAGCAGTTCTTC
>11|.|TRBV2|TRBJ1-2|TRBD1
CASSTGVGYTF
TGTGCCAGCTCAACAGGGGTCGGCTACACCTTC
>14|.|TRBV29-1|TRBJ2-3|TRBD1
CSAQGVRVTDTQYF
TGCAGCGCACAGGGGGTTAGAGTCACAGATACGCAGTATTTT
>13|.|TRBV5-6|TRBJ1-2|.
CASNSHRHYGYTF
TGTGCCAGCAACTCTCACAGGCACTATGGCTACACCTTC
>14|.|TRBV5-4|TRBJ2-3|TRBD1
CASSSRQGPDTQYF
TGTGCCAGCAGCTCACGACAGGGCCCAGATACGCAGTATTTT
>14|.|TRBV18|TRBJ1-1|TRBD1
CASSPPGGYTEAFF
TGTGCCAGCTCACCCCCAGGGGGGTACACTGAAGCTTTCTTT
>10|.|TRBV29-1|TRBJ2-1|.
CSAGLNEQFF
TGCAGCGCTGGACTAAATGAGCAGTTCTTC
>15|few|TRBV4-3|TRBJ2-3|.
CASSVLLDGTDTQYF
TGCGCCAGCAGCGTATTACTAGACGGCACAGATACGCAGTATTTT
>13|.|TRBV19|TRBJ1-5|.
CASTTVNNQPQHF
TGTGCCAGTACCACGGTGAACAATCAGCCCCAGCATTTT